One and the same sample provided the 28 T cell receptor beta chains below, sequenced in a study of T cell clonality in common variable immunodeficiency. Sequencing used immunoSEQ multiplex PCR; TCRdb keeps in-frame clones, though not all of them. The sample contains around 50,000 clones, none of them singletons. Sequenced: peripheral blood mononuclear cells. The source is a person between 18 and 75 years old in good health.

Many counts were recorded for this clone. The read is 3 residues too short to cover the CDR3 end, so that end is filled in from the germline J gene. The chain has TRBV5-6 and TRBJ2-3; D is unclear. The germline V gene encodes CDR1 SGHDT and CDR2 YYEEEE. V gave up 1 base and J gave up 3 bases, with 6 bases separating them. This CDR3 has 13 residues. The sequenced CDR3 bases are TGTGCCAGCAGCTTGTTCAGTACAGATACG. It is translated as CASSLFSTDT. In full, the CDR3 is CASSLFSTDTQYF. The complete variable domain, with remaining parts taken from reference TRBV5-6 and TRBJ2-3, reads DAGVTQSPTHLIKTRGQQVTLRCSPKSGHDTVSWYQQALGQGPQFIFQYYEEEERQRGNFPDRFSGHQFPNYSSELNVNALLLGDSALYLCASSLFSTDTQYFGPGTRLTVL.

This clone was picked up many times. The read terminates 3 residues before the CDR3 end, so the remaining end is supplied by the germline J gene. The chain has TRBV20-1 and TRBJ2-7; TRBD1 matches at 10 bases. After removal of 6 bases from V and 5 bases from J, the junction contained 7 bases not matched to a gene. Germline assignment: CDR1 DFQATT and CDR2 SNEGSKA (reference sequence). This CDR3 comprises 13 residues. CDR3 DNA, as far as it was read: TGCAGTGCCTTGGACAGGGGGGAAAACGAG. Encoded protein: CSALDRGENE. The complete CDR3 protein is CSALDRGENEQYF.

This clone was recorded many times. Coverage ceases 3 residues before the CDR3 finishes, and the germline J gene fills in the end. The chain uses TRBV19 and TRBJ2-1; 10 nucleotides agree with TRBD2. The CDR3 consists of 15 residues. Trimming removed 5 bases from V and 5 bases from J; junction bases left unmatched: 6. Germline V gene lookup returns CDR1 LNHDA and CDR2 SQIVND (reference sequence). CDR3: CASSLYSGGNNEQFF. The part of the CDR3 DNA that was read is TGTGCCAGTAGTTTATATAGCGGGGGGAACAATGAG. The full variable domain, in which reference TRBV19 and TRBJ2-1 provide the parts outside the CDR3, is DGGITQSPKYLFRKEGQNVTLSCEQNLNHDAMYWYRQDPGQGLRLIYYSQIVNDFQKGDIAEGYSVSREKKESFPLTVTSAQKNPTAFYLCASSLYSGGNNEQFFGPGTRLTVL.

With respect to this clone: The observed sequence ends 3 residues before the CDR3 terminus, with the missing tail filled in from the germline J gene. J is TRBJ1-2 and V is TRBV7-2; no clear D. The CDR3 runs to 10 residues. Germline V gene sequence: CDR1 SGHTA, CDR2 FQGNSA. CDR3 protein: CASSTYDYTF. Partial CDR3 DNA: TGTGCCAGCAGTACCTACGAC.

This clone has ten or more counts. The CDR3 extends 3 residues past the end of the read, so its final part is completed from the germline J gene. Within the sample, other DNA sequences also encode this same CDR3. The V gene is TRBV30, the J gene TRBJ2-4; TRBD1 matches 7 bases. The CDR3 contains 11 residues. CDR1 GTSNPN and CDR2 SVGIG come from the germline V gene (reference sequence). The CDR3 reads CAWSDRAVQYF. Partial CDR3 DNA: TGTGCCTGGTCTGACAGGGCGGTT.

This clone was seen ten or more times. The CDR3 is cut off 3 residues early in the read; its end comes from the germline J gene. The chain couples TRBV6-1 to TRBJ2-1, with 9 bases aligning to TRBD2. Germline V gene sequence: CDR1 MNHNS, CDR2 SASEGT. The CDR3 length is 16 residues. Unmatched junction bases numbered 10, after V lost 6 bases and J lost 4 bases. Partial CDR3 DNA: TGTGCCAGCAGGGAATCTCTAGCGGGGATATACAATGAG. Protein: CASRESLAGIYNE. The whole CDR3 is CASRESLAGIYNEQFF.

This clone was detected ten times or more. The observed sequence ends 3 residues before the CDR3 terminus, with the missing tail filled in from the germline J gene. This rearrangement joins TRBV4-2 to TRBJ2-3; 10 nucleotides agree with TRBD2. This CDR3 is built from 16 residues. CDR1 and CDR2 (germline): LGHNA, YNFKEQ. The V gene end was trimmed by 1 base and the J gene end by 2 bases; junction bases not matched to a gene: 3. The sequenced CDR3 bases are TGTGCCAGCAGCCAAGCAACTAGCGGGAACACAGATACG. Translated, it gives CASSQATSGNTDT. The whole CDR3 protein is CASSQATSGNTDTQYF.

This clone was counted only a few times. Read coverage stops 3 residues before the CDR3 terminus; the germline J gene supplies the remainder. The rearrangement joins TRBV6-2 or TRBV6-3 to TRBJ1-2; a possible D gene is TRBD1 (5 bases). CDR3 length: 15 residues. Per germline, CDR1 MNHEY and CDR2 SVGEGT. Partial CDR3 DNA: TGTGCCAGCAGTTACGCGCTAGCGGGGGTCGACGAC. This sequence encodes CASSYALAGVDD. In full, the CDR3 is CASSYALAGVDDYTF.

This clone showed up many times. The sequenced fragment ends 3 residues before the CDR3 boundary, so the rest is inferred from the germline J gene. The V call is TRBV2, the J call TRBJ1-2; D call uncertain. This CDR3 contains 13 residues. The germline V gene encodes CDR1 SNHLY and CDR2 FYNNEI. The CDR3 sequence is CASNSDSNQPYTF. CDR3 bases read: TGTGCCAGCAATTCAGATAGCAATCAGCCC.

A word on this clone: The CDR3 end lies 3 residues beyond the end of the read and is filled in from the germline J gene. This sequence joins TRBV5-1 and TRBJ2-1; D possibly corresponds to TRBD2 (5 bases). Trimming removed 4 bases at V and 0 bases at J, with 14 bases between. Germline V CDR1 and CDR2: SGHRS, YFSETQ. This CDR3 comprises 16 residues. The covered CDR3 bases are TGCGCCAGCAGCCCAGGCCGAACTAGCTCCTACAATGAG. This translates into CASSPGRTSSYNE. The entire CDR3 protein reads CASSPGRTSSYNEQFF.

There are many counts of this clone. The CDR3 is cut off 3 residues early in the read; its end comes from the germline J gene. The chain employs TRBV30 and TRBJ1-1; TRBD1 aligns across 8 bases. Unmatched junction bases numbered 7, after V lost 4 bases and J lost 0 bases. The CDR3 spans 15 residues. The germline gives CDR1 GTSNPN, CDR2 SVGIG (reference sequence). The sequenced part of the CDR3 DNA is TGTGCCTGGAAGGTGGCAGGGGGCGTGAACACTGAA. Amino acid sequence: CAWKVAGGVNTE. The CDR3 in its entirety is CAWKVAGGVNTEAFF. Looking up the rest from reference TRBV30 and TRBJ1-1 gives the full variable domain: SQTIHQWPATLVQPVGSPLSLECTVEGTSNPNLYWYRQAAGRGLQLLFYSVGIGQISSEVPQNLSASRPQDRQFILSSKKLLLSDSGFYLCAWKVAGGVNTEAFFGQGTRLTVV.

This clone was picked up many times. Incomplete CDR3 DNA: TGCAGTGCTAGAGATTTTTCAGGGGGAACCGGGGAG. Protein: CSARDFSGGTGE. The full CDR3 protein reads CSARDFSGGTGELFF. The V and J genes are TRBV20-1 and TRBJ2-2, with 7 bases that match TRBD1. The sequenced fragment ends 3 residues before the CDR3 boundary, so the rest is inferred from the germline J gene. Looked up from germline, CDR1 is DFQATT and CDR2 is SNEGSKA (reference sequence). Trimming removed 0 bases from V and 5 bases from J; junction bases left unmatched: 6. CDR3 length equals 15 residues.

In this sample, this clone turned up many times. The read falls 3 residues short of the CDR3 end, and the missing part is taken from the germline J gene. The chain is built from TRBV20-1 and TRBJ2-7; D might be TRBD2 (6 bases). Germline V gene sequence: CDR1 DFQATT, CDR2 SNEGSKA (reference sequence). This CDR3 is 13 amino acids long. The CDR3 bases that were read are TGCAGGGCCATTGGGACCGGGGGCTACGAG. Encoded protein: CRAIGTGGYE. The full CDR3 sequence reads CRAIGTGGYEQYF.

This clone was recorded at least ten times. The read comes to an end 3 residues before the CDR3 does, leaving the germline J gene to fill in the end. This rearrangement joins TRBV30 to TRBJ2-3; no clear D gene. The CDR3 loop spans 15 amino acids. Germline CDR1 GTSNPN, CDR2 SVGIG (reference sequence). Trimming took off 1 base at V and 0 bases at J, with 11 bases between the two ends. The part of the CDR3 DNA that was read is TGTGCCTGGAGTGGGCACAACCCTAGCACAGATACG. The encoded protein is CAWSGHNPSTDT. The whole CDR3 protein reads CAWSGHNPSTDTQYF. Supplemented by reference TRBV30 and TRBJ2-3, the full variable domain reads SQTIHQWPATLVQPVGSPLSLECTVEGTSNPNLYWYRQAAGRGLQLLFYSVGIGQISSEVPQNLSASRPQDRQFILSSKKLLLSDSGFYLCAWSGHNPSTDTQYFGPGTRLTVL.

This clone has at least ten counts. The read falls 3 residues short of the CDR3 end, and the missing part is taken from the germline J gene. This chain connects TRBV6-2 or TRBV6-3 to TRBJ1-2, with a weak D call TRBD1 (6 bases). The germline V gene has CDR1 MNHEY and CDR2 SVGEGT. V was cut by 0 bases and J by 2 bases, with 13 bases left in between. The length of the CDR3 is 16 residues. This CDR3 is CASSYSTGRTNYGYTF. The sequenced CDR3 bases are TGTGCCAGCAGTTACTCGACAGGAAGAACCAACTATGGC.

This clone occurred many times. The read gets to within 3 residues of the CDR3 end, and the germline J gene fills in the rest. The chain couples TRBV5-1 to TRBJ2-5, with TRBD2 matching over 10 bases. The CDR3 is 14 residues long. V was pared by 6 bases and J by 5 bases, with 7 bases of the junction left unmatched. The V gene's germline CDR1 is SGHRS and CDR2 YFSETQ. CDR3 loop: CASNQRGGPETQYF. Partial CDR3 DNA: TGCGCCAGCAATCAGCGGGGGGGGCCGGAGACC.

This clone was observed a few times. Partial CDR3 DNA: TGTGCCAGCAGCTCCGTTGGGGCATTATCCTACGAC. This sequence encodes CASSSVGALSYD. In full, the CDR3 reads CASSSVGALSYDYTF. This chain connects TRBV6-2 or TRBV6-3 to TRBJ1-2, with D possibly TRBD1 on 5 matching bases. The CDR3 extends 3 residues past the end of the read, so its final part is completed from the germline J gene. The CDR3 is 15 residues long. CDR1 is MNHEY and CDR2 is SVGEGT in the germline V gene.

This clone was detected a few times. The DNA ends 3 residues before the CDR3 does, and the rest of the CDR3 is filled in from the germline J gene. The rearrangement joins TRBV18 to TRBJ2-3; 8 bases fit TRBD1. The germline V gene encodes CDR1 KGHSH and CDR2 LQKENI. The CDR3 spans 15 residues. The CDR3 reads CASSPTTGAQETQYF. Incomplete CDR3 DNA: TGTGCCAGCTCACCAACGACAGGGGCTCAAGAGACG.

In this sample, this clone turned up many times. Here the CDR3 reads CASSAHSSGGQATQYF. The CDR3 bases that were read are TGTGCCAGCAGCGCTCACTCTAGCGGGGGACAAGCGACG. The chain has TRBV13 and TRBJ2-3; TRBD2 matches at 10 bases. The CDR3 goes on 3 residues after the read ends, and that part is filled in from the germline J gene. The CDR3 length is 16 residues. Per the germline V gene, CDR1 is PRHDT and CDR2 is FYEKMQ (reference sequence). The full variable domain, its missing parts supplied by reference TRBV13 and TRBJ2-3, is AAGVIQSPRHLIKEKRETATLKCYPIPRHDTVYWYQQGPGQDPQFLISFYEKMQSDKGSIPDRFSAQQFSDYHSELNMSSLELGDSALYFCASSAHSSGGQATQYFGPGTRLTVL.

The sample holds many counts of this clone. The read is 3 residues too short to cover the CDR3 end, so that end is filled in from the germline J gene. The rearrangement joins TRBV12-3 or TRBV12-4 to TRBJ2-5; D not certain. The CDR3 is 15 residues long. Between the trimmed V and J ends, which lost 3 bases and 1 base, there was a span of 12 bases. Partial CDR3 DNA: TGTGCCAGCAGTTTCTCATGGGCAGCCCAAGAGACC. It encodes CASSFSWAAQET. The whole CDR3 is CASSFSWAAQETQYF.

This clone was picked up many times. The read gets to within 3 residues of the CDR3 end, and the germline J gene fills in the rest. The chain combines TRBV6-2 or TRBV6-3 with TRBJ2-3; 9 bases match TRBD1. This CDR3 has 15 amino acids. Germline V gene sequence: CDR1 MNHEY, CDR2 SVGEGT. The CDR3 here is CASSYGTGNQETQYF. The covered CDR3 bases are TGTGCCAGCAGTTACGGGACAGGGAATCAAGAGACG.

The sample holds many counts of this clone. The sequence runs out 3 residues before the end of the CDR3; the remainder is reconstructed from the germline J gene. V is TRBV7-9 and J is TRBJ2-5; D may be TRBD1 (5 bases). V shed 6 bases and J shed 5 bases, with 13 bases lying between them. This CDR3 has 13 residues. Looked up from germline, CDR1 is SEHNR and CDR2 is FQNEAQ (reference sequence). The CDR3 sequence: CASSPRERETQYF. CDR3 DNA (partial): TGTGCCAGCAGTCCCAGGGAAAGGGAGACC.

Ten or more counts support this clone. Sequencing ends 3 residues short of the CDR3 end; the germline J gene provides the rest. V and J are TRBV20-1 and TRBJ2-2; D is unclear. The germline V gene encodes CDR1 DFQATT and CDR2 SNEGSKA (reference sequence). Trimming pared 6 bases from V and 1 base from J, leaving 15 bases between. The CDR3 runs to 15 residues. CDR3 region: CSAPTHGLNTGELFF. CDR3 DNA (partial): TGCAGTGCCCCGACACACGGATTGAACACCGGGGAG.

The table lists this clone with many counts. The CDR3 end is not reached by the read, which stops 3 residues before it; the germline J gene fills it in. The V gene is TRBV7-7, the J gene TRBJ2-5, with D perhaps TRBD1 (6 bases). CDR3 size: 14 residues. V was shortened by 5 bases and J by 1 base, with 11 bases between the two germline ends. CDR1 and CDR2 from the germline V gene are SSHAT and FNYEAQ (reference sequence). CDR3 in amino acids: CASSPGQFQETQYF. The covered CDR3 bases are TGTGCCAGCAGCCCCGGACAGTTCCAAGAGACC.

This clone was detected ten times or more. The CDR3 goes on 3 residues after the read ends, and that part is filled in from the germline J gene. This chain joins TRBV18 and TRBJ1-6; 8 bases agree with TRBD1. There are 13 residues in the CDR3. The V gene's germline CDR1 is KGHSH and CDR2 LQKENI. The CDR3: CASSPGQGRPLHF. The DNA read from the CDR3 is TGTGCCAGCTCACCAGGACAGGGCAGGCCC.

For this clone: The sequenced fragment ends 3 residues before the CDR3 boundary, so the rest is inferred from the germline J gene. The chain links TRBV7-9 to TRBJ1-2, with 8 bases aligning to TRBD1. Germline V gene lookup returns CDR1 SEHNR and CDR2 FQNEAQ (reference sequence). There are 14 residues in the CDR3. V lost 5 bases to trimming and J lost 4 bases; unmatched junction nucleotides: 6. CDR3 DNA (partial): TGTGCCAGCAGCACGACGACAGGGGTCTATGGC. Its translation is CASSTTTGVYG. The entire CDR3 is CASSTTTGVYGYTF.

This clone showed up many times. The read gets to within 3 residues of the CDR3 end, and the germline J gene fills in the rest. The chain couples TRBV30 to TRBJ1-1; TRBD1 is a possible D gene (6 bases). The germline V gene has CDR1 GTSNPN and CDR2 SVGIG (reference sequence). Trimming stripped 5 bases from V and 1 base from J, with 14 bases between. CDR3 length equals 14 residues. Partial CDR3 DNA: TGTGCCTGGGCGGGGGACAAACGGAACACTGAA. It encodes CAWAGDKRNTE. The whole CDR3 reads CAWAGDKRNTEAFF.

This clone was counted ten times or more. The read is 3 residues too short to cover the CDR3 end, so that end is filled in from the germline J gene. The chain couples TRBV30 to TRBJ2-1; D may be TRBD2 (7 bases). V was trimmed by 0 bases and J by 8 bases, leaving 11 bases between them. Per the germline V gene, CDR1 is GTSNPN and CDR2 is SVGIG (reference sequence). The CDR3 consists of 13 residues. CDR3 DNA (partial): TGTGCCTGGAGTGTAGGGGGGGGCGATGAG. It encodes CAWSVGGGDE. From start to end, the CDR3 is CAWSVGGGDEQFF.